These 4 T cell receptor beta chains were all obtained from the same sample, sequenced in a study of identical twins. TCRdb independently ran MiXCR on the 5' RACE reads; one entry per CDR3 protein. This sample has 510,000 or so distinct CDR3 sequences; 15% occur once, and the top ten carry 0.44%. The sample was also linked to a second study, of yellow fever vaccine responses in identical twins.

The sample consisted of CD4+ T cells sorted from blood. The source is a woman under 30 in good health.

The chain links TRBV6-5 to TRBJ2-3, with D unclear. The V and J ends lost 2 bases and 6 bases respectively, with 6 bases between them. Germline values: CDR1 MNHEY, CDR2 SVGAGI. The CDR3 has 12 amino acids. The CDR3 bases are TGTGCCAGCAGTTACGGGTTGGATACGCAGTATTTT. Protein: CASSYGLDTQYF.

The chain employs TRBV12-3 or TRBV12-4 and TRBJ2-5; D uncertain. V gave up 5 bases and J gave up 2 bases, with 15 bases separating them. The CDR3 has 15 residues. The CDR3 loop is CASSTSGRRQETQYF. CDR3 sequence (DNA): TGTGCCAGCAGTACCTCCGGAAGGAGACAAGAGACCCAGTACTTC.

In its sample, this clonotype was seen a few times. The chain has TRBV10-3 and TRBJ2-5; 7 bases fit TRBD1. In germline, CDR1 is ENHRY, CDR2 SYGVKD. Unmatched junction bases numbered 14, after V lost 2 bases and J lost 2 bases. The CDR3 sequence is 18 residues long. The CDR3 DNA reads as TGTGCCATCAGTGAGCCCAACCTCGACAACAGGGGACAAGAGACCCAGTACTTC. Residues: CAISEPNLDNRGQETQYF.

This clonotype was counted only a few times. This rearrangement joins TRBV12-3 or TRBV12-4 to TRBJ1-5, with 7 positions matching TRBD1. This CDR3 spans 15 amino acids. Trimming cost V 5 bases and J 6 bases; bases outside gene matches: 10. The CDR3 reads CASSPGKGAVQPQHF. The CDR3 DNA reads TGTGCCAGCAGTCCTGGGAAGGGGGCTGTTCAGCCCCAGCATTTT.